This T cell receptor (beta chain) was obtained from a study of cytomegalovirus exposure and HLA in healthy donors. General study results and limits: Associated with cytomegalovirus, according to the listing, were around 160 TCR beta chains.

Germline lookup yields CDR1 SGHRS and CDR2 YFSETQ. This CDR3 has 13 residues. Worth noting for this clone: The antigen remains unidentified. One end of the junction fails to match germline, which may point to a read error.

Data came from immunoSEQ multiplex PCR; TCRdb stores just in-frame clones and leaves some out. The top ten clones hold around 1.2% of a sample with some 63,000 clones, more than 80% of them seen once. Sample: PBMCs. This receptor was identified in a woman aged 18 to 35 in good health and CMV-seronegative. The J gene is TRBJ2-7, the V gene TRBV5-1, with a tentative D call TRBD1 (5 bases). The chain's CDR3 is CASRLDNSYEQYF. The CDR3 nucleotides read TGCGCCAGCAGGTTGGACAACTCCTACGAGCAGTACTTC.